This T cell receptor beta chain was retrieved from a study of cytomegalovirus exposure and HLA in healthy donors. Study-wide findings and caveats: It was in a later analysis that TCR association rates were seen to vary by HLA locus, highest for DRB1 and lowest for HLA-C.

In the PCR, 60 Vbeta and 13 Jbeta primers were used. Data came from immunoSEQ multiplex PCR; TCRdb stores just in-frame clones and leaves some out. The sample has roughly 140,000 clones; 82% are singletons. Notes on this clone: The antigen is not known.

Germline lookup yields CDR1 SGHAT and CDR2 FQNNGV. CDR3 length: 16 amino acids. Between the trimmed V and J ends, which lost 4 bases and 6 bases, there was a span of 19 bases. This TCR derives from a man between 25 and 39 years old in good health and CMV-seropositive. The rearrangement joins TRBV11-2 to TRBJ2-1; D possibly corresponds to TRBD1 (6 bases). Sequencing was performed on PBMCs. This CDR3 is CASSSTGFFRGNEQFF. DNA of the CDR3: TGTGCCAGCAGCTCTACAGGGTTTTTCCGGGGCAATGAGCAGTTCTTC. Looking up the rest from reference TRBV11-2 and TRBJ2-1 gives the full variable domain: EAGVAQSPRYKIIEKRQSVAFWCNPISGHATLYWYQQILGQGPKLLIQFQNNGVVDDSQLPKDRFSAERLKGVDSTLKIQPAKLEDSAVYLCASSSTGFFRGNEQFFGPGTRLTVL.